A selection of T cell receptor beta chains follows, all from one sample in a study of blood T cell repertoires in COVID-19. The method was immunoSEQ multiplex PCR; TCRdb's version includes in-frame clones alone and lacks a portion of them. The table has about 320,000 clones, approximately 89% seen once; the top ten hold around 1.6%. Sequencing used peripheral blood. The receptors were gathered from a woman aged 25 to 39 with COVID-19, enrolled during active disease. CDR3s include the opening cysteine and the closing phenylalanine or tryptophan. The order of the fields is J gene, CDR3 length, D gene, V gene, clone size, CDR3 DNA, CDR3 protein. A D gene is named only where the DNA matches it firmly. Not every row has a clone size; where given, it reads once, few, many or a size class.

J: TRBJ1-5
length: 16
D: .
V: TRBV6-5
size: .
DNA: TGTGCCAGCAGTTACGGTGGAAACAGGGTCCCGGAGCCCCAGCATTTT
CDR3: CASSYGGNRVPEPQHF

J: TRBJ2-3
length: 13
D: .
V: TRBV3-1/TRBV3-2
size: .
DNA: TGTGCCAGCAGCCAAGATGCGGCCTATACGCAGTATTTT
CDR3: CASSQDAAYTQYF

J: TRBJ1-5
length: 15
D: .
V: TRBV3-1/TRBV3-2
size: .
DNA: TGTGCCAGCAGCCACTCAGGGGTAGGCAATCAGCCCCAGCATTTT
CDR3: CASSHSGVGNQPQHF

J: TRBJ2-2
length: 18
D: TRBD1
V: TRBV5-8
size: .
DNA: TGTGCCAGCAGCTTGCCGGGACAGCATGTCTGGGGAACCGGGGAGCTGTTTTTT
CDR3: CASSLPGQHVWGTGELFF

J: TRBJ1-1
length: 14
D: TRBD1
V: TRBV11-3
size: .
DNA: TGTGCCAGCAGCCCCGGGACAGGGGGGATCGAGGCTTTCTTT
CDR3: CASSPGTGGIEAFF

J: TRBJ1-2
length: 13
D: .
V: TRBV12-3/TRBV12-4
size: once
DNA: TGTGCCAGCAGTTCGGCAGGGGTACCCGACTACACCTTC
CDR3: CASSSAGVPDYTF

J: TRBJ1-4
length: 16
D: .
V: TRBV3-1/TRBV3-2
size: .
DNA: TGTGCCAGCAGCCAAGCCCGTGGAGTCTCCGGTGAAAAACTGTTTTTT
CDR3: CASSQARGVSGEKLFF

J: TRBJ1-2
length: 14
D: TRBD1
V: TRBV6-2/TRBV6-3
size: .
DNA: TGTGCCAGCAGTAACCAAGGGACAGGCGATGGCTACACCTTC
CDR3: CASSNQGTGDGYTF

J: TRBJ1-2
length: 14
D: TRBD1
V: TRBV7-3
size: .
DNA: TGTGCCAGCAGCTTAGGTGGCAGGGGGGATGGCTACACCTTC
CDR3: CASSLGGRGDGYTF

J: TRBJ2-1
length: 18
D: TRBD2
V: TRBV6-2/TRBV6-3
size: .
DNA: TGTGCCAGCAGTTCACGGACTAGCGGGGGGATCTTCTACAATGAGCAGTTCTTC
CDR3: CASSSRTSGGIFYNEQFF

J: TRBJ1-6
length: 13
D: TRBD1
V: TRBV28
size: .
DNA: TGTGCCAGCACCGGACAGGGTTTTTCACCCCTCCACTTT
CDR3: CASTGQGFSPLHF

J: TRBJ1-3
length: 14
D: .
V: TRBV10-1
size: few
DNA: TGCGCCAGCATTCAACAGATCTCTGGAAACACCATATATTTT
CDR3: CASIQQISGNTIYF

J: TRBJ2-1
length: 15
D: TRBD2
V: TRBV10-2
size: .
DNA: TGCGCCAGCAGTAAAGGGACTAGCGGCAGCAATGAGCAGTTCTTC
CDR3: CASSKGTSGSNEQFF